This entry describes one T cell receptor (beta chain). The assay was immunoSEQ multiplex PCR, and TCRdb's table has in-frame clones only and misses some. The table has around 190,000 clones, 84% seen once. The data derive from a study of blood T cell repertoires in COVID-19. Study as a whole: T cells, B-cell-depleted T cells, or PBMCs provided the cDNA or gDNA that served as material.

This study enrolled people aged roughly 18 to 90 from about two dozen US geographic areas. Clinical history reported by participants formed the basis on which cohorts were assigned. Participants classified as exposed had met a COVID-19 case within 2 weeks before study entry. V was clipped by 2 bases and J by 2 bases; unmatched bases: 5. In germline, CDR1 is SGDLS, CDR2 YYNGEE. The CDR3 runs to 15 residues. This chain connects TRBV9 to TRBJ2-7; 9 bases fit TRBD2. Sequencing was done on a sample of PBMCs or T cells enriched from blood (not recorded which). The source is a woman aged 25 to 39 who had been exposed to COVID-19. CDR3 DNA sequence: TGTGCCAGCAGCGTTAGCGGGGGATCCCCCTACGAGCAGTACTTC. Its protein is CASSVSGGSPYEQYF.